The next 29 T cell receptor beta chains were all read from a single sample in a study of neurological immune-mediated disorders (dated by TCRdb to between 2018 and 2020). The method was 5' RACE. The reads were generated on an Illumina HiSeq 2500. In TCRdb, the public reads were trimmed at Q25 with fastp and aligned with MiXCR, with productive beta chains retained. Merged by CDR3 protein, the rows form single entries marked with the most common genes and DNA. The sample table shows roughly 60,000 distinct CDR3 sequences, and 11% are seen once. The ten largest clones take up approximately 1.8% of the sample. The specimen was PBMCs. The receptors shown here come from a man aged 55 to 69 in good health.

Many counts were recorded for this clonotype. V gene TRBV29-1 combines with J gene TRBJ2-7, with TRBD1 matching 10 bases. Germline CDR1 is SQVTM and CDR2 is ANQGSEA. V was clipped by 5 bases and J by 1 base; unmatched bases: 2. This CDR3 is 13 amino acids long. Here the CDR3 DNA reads TGCAGCGTTACGGGACAGGGGTCCTACGAGCAGTACTTC. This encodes CSVTGQGSYEQYF.

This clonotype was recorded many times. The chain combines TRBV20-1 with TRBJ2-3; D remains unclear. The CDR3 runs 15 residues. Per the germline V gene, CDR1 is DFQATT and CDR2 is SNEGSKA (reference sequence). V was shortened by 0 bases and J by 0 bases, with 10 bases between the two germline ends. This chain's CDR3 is CSARDARLSTDTQYF. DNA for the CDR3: TGCAGTGCTAGAGATGCCCGGCTCAGCACAGATACGCAGTATTTT.

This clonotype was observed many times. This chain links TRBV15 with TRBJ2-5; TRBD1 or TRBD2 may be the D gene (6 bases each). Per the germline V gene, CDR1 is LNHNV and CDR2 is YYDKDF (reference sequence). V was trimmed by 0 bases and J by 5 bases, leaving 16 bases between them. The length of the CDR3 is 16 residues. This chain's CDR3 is CATSRDLTGAKETQYF. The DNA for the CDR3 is TGTGCCACCAGCAGAGATCTAACGGGGGCCAAGGAGACCCAGTACTTC. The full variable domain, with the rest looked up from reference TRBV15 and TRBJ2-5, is DAMVIQNPRYQVTQFGKPVTLSCSQTLNHNVMYWYQQKSSQAPKLLFHYYDKDFNNEADTPDNFQSRRPNTSFCFLDIRSPGLGDTAMYLCATSRDLTGAKETQYFGPGTRLLVL.

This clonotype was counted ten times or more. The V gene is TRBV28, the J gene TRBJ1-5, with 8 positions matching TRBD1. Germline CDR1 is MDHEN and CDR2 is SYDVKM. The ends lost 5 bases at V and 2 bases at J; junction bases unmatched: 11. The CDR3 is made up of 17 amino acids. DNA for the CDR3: TGTGCCAGCAGTACGATCCAGGGGGCGATTGGCAATCAGCCCCAGCATTTT. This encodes CASSTIQGAIGNQPQHF.

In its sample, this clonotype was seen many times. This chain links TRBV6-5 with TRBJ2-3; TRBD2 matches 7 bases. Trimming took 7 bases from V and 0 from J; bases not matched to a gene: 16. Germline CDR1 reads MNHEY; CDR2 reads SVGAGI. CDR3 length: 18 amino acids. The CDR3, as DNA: TGTGCCAGCAAAGGACTAGTTCTAAAGCCAACTAGCACAGATACGCAGTATTTT. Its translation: CASKGLVLKPTSTDTQYF.

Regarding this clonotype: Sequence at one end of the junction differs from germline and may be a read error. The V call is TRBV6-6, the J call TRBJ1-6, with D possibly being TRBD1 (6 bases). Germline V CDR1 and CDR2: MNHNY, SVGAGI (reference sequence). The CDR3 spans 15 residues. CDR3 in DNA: TGTGTCAGCAGTTACGTGGGGGGGCCCAATTCACCCCTCCACTTT. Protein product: CVSSYVGGPNSPLHF.

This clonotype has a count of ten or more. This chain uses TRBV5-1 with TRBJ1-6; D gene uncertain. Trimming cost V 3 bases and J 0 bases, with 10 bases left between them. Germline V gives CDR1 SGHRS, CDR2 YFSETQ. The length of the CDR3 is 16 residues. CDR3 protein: CASSSVGSSYNSPLHF. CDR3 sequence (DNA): TGCGCCAGCAGCTCGGTCGGAAGCTCCTATAATTCACCCCTCCACTTT.

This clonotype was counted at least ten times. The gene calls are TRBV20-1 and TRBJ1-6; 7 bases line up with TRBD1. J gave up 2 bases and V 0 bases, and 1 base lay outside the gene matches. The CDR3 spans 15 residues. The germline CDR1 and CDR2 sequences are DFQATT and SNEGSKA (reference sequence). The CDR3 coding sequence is TGCAGTGCTAGAGAAGGGGGCGCCTATAATTCACCCCTCCACTTT. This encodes CSAREGGAYNSPLHF.

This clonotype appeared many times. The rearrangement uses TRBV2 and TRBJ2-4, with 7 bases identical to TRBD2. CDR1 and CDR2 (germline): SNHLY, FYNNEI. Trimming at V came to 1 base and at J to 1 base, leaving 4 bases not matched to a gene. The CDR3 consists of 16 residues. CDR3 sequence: CASSEESGGAKNIQYF. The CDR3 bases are TGTGCCAGCAGTGAAGAGTCCGGGGGGGCCAAAAACATTCAGTACTTC.

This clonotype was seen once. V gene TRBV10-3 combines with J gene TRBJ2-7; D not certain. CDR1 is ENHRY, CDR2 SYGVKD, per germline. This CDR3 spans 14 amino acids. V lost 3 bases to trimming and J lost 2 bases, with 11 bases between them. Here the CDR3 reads CAISDSRSTYEQYF. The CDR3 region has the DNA TGTGCCATCAGTGACTCTCGTTCAACCTACGAGCAGTACTTC.

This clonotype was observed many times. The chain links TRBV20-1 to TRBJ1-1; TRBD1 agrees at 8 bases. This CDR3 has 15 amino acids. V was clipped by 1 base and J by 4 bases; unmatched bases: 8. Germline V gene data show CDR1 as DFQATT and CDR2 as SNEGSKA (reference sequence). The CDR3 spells CSARVGQGAGTEAFF. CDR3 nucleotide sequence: TGCAGTGCTAGAGTGGGGCAGGGGGCGGGCACTGAAGCTTTCTTT.

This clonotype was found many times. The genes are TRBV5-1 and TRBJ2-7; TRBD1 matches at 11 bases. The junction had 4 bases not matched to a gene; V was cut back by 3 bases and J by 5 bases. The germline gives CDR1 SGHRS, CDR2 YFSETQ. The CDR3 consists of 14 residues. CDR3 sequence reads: CASSWTGGLNEQYF. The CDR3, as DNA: TGCGCCAGCAGCTGGACAGGGGGCTTAAACGAGCAGTACTTC.

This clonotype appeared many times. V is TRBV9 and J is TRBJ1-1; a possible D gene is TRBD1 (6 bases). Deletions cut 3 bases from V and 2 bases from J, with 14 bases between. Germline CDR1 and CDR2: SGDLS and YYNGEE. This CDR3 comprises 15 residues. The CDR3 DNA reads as TGTGCCAGCAGCGCCACTCGGACAGACAACACTGAAGCTTTCTTT. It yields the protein CASSATRTDNTEAFF.

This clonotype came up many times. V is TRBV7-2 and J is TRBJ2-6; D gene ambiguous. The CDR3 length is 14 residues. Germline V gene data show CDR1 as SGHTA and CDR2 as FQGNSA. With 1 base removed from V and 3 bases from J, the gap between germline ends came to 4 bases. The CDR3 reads CASSLGGGANVLTF. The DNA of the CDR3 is TGTGCCAGCAGCTTAGGGGGTGGGGCCAACGTCCTGACTTTC.

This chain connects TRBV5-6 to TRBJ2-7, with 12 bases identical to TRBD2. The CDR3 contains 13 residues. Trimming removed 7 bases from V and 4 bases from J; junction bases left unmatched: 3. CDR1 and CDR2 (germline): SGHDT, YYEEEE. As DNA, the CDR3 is TGTGCCAGCTTGACTAGCGGGGGATACGAGCAGTACTTC. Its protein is CASLTSGGYEQYF. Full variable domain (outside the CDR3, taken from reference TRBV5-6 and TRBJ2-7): DAGVTQSPTHLIKTRGQQVTLRCSPKSGHDTVSWYQQALGQGPQFIFQYYEEEERQRGNFPDRFSGHQFPNYSSELNVNALLLGDSALYLCASLTSGGYEQYFGPGTRLTVT.

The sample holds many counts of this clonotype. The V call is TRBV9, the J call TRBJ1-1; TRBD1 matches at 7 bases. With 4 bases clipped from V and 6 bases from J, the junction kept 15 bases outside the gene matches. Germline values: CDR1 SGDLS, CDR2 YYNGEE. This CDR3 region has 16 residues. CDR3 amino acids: CASSPHRGQDLAEAFF. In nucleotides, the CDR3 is TGTGCCAGCAGCCCTCACAGGGGCCAGGATTTGGCTGAAGCTTTCTTT.

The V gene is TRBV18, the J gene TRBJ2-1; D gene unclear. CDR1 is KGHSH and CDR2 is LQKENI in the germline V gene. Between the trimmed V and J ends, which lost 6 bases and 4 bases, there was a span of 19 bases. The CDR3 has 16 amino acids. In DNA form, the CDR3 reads TGTGCCAGCTCCCTGGACCCACTACTTATTTACAATGAGCAGTTCTTC. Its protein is CASSLDPLLIYNEQFF.

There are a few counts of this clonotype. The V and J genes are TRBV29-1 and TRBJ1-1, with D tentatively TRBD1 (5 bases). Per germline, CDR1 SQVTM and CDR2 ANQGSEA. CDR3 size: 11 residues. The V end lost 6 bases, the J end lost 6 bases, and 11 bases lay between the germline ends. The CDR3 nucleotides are TGCAGCGTGGCCCGGGGGTCTGAAGCTTTCTTT. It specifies CSVARGSEAFF. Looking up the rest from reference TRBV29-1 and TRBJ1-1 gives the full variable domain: SAVISQKPSRDICQRGTSLTIQCQVDSQVTMMFWYRQQPGQSLTLIATANQGSEATYESGFVIDKFPISRPNLTFSTLTVSNMSPEDSSIYLCSVARGSEAFFGQGTRLTVV.

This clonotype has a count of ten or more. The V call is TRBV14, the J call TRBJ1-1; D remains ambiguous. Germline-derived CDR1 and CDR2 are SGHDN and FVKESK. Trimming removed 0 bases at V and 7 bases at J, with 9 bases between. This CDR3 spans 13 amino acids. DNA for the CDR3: TGTGCCAGCAGCCAAGATCACCAGATTGAAGCTTTCTTT. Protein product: CASSQDHQIEAFF.

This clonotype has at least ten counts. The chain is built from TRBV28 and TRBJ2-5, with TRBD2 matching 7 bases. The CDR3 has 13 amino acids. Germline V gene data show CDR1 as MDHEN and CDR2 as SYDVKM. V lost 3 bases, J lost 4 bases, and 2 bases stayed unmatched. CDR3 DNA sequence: TGTGCCAGCAGTTTGGGAGGGTCAGAGACCCAGTACTTC. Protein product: CASSLGGSETQYF.

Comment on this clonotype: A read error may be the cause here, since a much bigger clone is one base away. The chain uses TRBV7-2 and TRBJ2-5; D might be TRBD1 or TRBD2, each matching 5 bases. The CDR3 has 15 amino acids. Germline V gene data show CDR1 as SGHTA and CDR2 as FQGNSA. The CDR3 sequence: CASSWVAGQGETKYF. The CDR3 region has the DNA TGTGCCAGCAGTTGGGTGGCAGGGCAAGGGGAGACCAAGTACTTC. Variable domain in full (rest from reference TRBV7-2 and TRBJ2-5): GAGVSQSPSNKVTEKGKDVELRCDPISGHTALYWYRQSLGQGLEFLIYFQGNSAPDKSGLPSDRFSAERTGGSVSTLTIQRTQQEDSAVYLCASSWVAGQGETKYFGPGTRLLVL.

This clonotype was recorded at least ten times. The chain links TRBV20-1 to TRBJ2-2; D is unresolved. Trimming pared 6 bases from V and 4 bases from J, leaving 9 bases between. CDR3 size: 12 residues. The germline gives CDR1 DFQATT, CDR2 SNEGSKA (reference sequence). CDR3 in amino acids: CSAPEPTGELFF. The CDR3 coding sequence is TGCAGTGCCCCAGAGCCCACCGGGGAGCTGTTTTTT.

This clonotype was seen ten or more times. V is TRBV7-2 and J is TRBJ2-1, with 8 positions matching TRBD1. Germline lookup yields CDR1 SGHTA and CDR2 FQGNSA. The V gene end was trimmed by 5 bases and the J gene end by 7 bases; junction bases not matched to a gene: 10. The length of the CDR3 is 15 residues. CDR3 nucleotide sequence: TGTGCCAGCAGCCCCGCGGCAGGGGGCAGGAATGAGCAGTTCTTC. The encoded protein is CASSPAAGGRNEQFF.

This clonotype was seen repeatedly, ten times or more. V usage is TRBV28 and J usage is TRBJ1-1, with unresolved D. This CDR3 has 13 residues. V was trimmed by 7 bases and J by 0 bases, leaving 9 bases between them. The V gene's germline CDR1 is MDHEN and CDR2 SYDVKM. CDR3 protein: CASIPDLNTEAFF. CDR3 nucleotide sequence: TGTGCCAGCATTCCCGACCTGAACACTGAAGCTTTCTTT.

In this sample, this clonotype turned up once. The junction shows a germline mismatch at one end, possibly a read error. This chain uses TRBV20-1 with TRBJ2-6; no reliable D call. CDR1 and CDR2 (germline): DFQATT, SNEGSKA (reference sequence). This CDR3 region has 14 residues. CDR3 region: CSAQDGSEANVLTF. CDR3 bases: TGCAGTGCTCAGGATGGCTCTGAGGCCAACGTCCTGACTTTC.

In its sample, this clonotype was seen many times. The DNA of the CDR3 is TGTGCCAGCAGCGGAACCGGGGACGGGGGTTATGAAAAACTGTTTTTT. Encoded protein: CASSGTGDGGYEKLFF. The J gene is TRBJ1-4, the V gene TRBV9, with D tentatively TRBD1 (5 bases). V lost 3 bases and J lost 6, with 18 bases in between. CDR1 and CDR2 from the germline V gene are SGDLS and YYNGEE. CDR3 length: 16 amino acids.

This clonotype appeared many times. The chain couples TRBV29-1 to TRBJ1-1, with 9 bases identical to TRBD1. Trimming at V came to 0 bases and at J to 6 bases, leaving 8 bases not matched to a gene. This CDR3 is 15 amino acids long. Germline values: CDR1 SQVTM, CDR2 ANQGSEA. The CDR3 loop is CSVEDYTGGGAEAFF. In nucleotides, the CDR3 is TGCAGCGTTGAAGATTATACAGGGGGCGGCGCTGAAGCTTTCTTT.

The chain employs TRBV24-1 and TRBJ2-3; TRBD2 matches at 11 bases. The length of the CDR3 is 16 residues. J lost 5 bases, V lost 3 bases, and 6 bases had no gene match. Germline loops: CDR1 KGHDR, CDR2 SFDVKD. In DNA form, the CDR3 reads TGTGCCACCAGTGATCGACTAGCGGGGCAAGGAGATACGCAGTATTTT. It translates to CATSDRLAGQGDTQYF.

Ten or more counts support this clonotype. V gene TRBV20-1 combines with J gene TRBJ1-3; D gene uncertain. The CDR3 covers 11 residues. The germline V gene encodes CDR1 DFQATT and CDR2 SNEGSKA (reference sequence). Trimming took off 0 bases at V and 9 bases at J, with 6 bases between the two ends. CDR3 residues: CSARDGVTIYF. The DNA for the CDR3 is TGCAGTGCTAGAGACGGAGTCACCATATATTTT.